Sequencing of this TCR beta chain was carried out in a study of blood T cell repertoires in COVID-19. Germline V lookup: CDR1 SGHAT, CDR2 FQNNGV. This CDR3 contains 15 residues. V was pared by 4 bases and J by 1 base, with 6 bases of the junction left unmatched. Produced via immunoSEQ multiplex PCR; TCRdb's table is partial and in-frame only. The sample has 270,000 or so clones, roughly 87% seen once. The sequence was collected from a human donor in a cohort sampled during active COVID-19. Material: peripheral blood. The V gene is TRBV11-2, the J gene TRBJ2-7, with 8 bases fitting TRBD2. The CDR3 sequence is CASSSGLASSYEQYF. The CDR3 DNA reads as TGTGCCAGCAGCTCAGGACTAGCAAGTTCCTACGAGCAGTACTTC.